Below are 26 T cell receptor beta chains sequenced from a single sample in a study of cytomegalovirus exposure and HLA in healthy donors. The PCR had 60 Vbeta and 13 Jbeta primers. Here immunoSEQ multiplex PCR was the method, and the copy in TCRdb shows in-frame clones only, minus some. Of around 140,000 clones listed, roughly 78% are singletons. Sequences were obtained from PBMCs. Receptors originate from a man aged 18 to 29 in good health and CMV-seropositive.

The chain has TRBV4-1 and TRBJ1-1; TRBD1 aligns across 10 bases. J was trimmed by 7 bases and V by 5 bases; bases with no gene match: 4. The germline CDR1 and CDR2 sequences are MGHRA and YSYEKL. This CDR3 is 13 amino acids long. CDR3 coding DNA: TGCGCCAGCAGCTACGGACAGGGGGATGAAGCTTTCTTT. Translation gives CASSYGQGDEAFF.

The chain has TRBV19 and TRBJ1-1; 10 bases are shared with TRBD1. Trimming at V came to 5 bases and at J to 3 bases, leaving 6 bases not matched to a gene. The CDR3 covers 15 residues. The germline V gene encodes CDR1 LNHDA and CDR2 SQIVND (reference sequence). CDR3 nucleotide sequence: TGTGCCAGTAGTCCGTGGGACAGGGGATACACTGAAGCTTTCTTT. Its translation: CASSPWDRGYTEAFF.

This chain connects TRBV6-5 to TRBJ1-4, with 7 bases aligning to TRBD1. The germline gives CDR1 MNHEY, CDR2 SVGAGI. The CDR3 contains 13 residues. V was pared by 11 bases and J by 7 bases, with 10 bases of the junction left unmatched. In DNA form, the CDR3 reads TGTGCCGGCCAGGGACAGTGGTTTGAAAAACTGTTTTTT. Its translation: CAGQGQWFEKLFF.

CDR3 DNA sequence: TGTGCCAGAGGCAGGGTGGCCGGTGAAGCTTTCTTT. This translates into CARGRVAGEAFF. The genes are TRBV6-6 and TRBJ1-1, with TRBD1 as a possible D gene (5 bases). The CDR3 has 12 residues. V was shortened by 9 bases and J by 7 bases, with 15 bases between the two germline ends. Germline CDR1 reads MNHNY; CDR2 reads SVGAGI (reference sequence).

V and J are TRBV5-1 and TRBJ1-2, with a tentative D call TRBD1 (6 bases). The germline V and J ends were trimmed by 0 bases and 4 bases, with 19 bases remaining between them. The CDR3 consists of 17 residues. The germline gives CDR1 SGHRS, CDR2 YFSETQ. CDR3 residues: CASSLAAWGRRPYGYTF. In DNA form, the CDR3 reads TGCGCCAGCAGCTTGGCCGCGTGGGGGCGTCGACCCTATGGCTACACCTTC.

This clone was observed a single time. V gene TRBV10-3 combines with J gene TRBJ2-2; tentative D call: TRBD2 (5 bases). Trimming removed 9 bases from V and 3 bases from J, with 8 bases in between. The CDR3 length is 12 residues. Germline V CDR1 and CDR2: ENHRY, SYGVKD. In DNA form, the CDR3 reads TGTGCCATGGGAGTCGACACCGGGGAGCTGTTTTTT. It encodes CAMGVDTGELFF.

V and J are TRBV23-1 and TRBJ2-5; D possibly corresponds to TRBD2 (5 bases). TRBV23-1 falls under the ORF class, with uncertain function. This CDR3 comprises 15 residues. V dropped 7 bases and J dropped 1 base, with 16 bases sitting between them. The CDR3 nucleotides read TGCGCCAGCAAAGAAGCGGAAGATACCCAAGAGACCCAGTACTTC. Residues: CASKEAEDTQETQYF.

The V gene is TRBV4-1, the J gene TRBJ1-2; TRBD1 agrees at 8 bases. V trimming: 1 base; J trimming: 7 bases; junction bases outside the gene matches: 11. The V gene's germline CDR1 is MGHRA and CDR2 YSYEKL. The CDR3 length is 16 residues. The CDR3 protein is CASSQGASGGILGYTF. CDR3 DNA: TGCGCCAGCAGCCAAGGAGCGTCAGGGGGCATTCTTGGCTACACCTTC.

The rearrangement links TRBV11-2 to TRBJ2-3; the match to TRBD2 covers 7 bases. The CDR3 is made up of 17 amino acids. The V gene's germline CDR1 is SGHAT and CDR2 FQNNGV. With V trimmed by 0 bases and J by 3 bases, 9 bases remained unmatched. For the CDR3, the DNA is TGTGCCAGCAGCTTAGAAGTGGCGGGAGTAGGTACAGATACGCAGTATTTT. Encoded protein: CASSLEVAGVGTDTQYF.

V is TRBV28 and J is TRBJ1-3, with TRBD1 identical over 7 bases. The germline CDR1 and CDR2 sequences are MDHEN and SYDVKM. The CDR3 contains 17 residues. V lost 7 bases and J lost 0; bases outside the gene matches: 12. CDR3 DNA: TGTGCCAGCAACCCCGGGGACAGCCAATACTCTGGAAACACCATATATTTT. It specifies CASNPGDSQYSGNTIYF.

The J gene is TRBJ2-1, the V gene TRBV7-8; 10 bases align to TRBD2. This CDR3 has 14 amino acids. V lost 2 bases and J lost 7; bases outside the gene matches: 2. CDR1 and CDR2 (germline): SGHVS, FQNEAQ. This CDR3 is CASSLTTSGNEQFF. In DNA form, the CDR3 reads TGTGCCAGCAGCTTAACGACTAGCGGGAATGAGCAGTTCTTC.

This chain links TRBV28 with TRBJ1-3; no clear D. V was trimmed by 3 bases and J by 3 bases, leaving 6 bases between them. This CDR3 spans 13 amino acids. Germline CDR1 MDHEN, CDR2 SYDVKM. Written as DNA, the CDR3 is TGTGCCAGCAGTTTGCAGATTGGAAACACCATATATTTT. It is translated as CASSLQIGNTIYF.

The chain is built from TRBV27 and TRBJ2-7; D may be TRBD2 (6 bases). The germline V and J ends were trimmed by 8 bases and 0 bases, with 17 bases remaining between them. Germline V gene lookup returns CDR1 MNHEY and CDR2 SMNVEV (reference sequence). The CDR3 is 15 residues long. The CDR3 is CASRTTGTASYEQYF. In nucleotides, the CDR3 is TGTGCCAGCCGCACTACCGGGACTGCCTCCTACGAGCAGTACTTC.

The chain couples TRBV7-9 to TRBJ1-5; 7 nucleotides match TRBD1. The ends lost 5 bases at V and 5 bases at J; junction bases unmatched: 9. The CDR3 contains 15 residues. Germline V gives CDR1 SEHNR, CDR2 FQNEAQ (reference sequence). CDR3: CASSRGTGVDQPQHF. The CDR3 region has the DNA TGTGCCAGCAGCCGGGGAACAGGGGTTGATCAGCCCCAGCATTTT.

The V call is TRBV2, the J call TRBJ2-3, with TRBD1 matching over 9 bases. The ends lost 1 base at V and 7 bases at J; junction bases unmatched: 9. CDR1 SNHLY and CDR2 FYNNEI come from the germline V gene. The CDR3 extends over 16 amino acids. The CDR3 DNA reads as TGTGCCAGCAGTGAAGTGGGGACAGGGAGTTATAATACGCAGTATTTT. Translation: CASSEVGTGSYNTQYF.

The V and J genes are TRBV5-1 and TRBJ2-1; a possible D gene is TRBD1 (6 bases). The CDR3 consists of 15 residues. Germline lookup yields CDR1 SGHRS and CDR2 YFSETQ. V shed 4 bases and J shed 8 bases, with 19 bases lying between them. CDR3 sequence (DNA): TGCGCCAGCAGCGCGGCCGGGCAGGGGCCTCATGAGCAGTTCTTC. As protein: CASSAAGQGPHEQFF. The full variable domain, in which reference TRBV5-1 and TRBJ2-1 provide the parts outside the CDR3, is KAGVTQTPRYLIKTRGQQVTLSCSPISGHRSVSWYQQTPGQGLQFLFEYFSETQRNKGNFPGRFSGRQFSNSRSEMNVSTLELGDSALYLCASSAAGQGPHEQFFGPGTRLTVL.

The chain is built from TRBV4-1 and TRBJ2-7; 10 positions match TRBD1. The CDR3 contains 20 residues. CDR1 and CDR2 (germline): MGHRA, YSYEKL. The junction had 18 bases not matched to a gene; V was cut back by 0 bases and J by 4 bases. The CDR3 reads CASSQDRGQGSGGFNYEQYF. In DNA, the CDR3 is TGCGCCAGCAGCCAAGATCGGGGACAGGGGTCTGGGGGATTCAATTACGAGCAGTACTTC.

This clone was seen a single time. V is TRBV4-1 and J is TRBJ2-7, with 8 bases lining up with TRBD2. CDR3 length: 15 residues. The J segment lost 3 bases and the V segment lost 4 bases, leaving 8 bases of the junction unmatched. Germline V CDR1 and CDR2: MGHRA, YSYEKL. The chain's CDR3 is CASSLSGGKGYEQYF. The CDR3 nucleotides are TGCGCCAGCAGCCTGTCGGGGGGGAAGGGCTACGAGCAGTACTTC.

This clone was found a few times. This chain connects TRBV7-9 to TRBJ2-1, with 11 bases fitting TRBD2. Germline V gene sequence: CDR1 SEHNR, CDR2 FQNEAQ (reference sequence). After removal of 7 bases from V and 15 bases from J, the junction contained 14 bases not matched to a gene. This CDR3 has 14 residues. This CDR3 is CASTPSGTSGSAFF. CDR3 DNA sequence: TGTGCCAGCACCCCCTCCGGGACTAGCGGTTCAGCGTTCTTC.

This chain connects TRBV5-1 to TRBJ2-6; 9 bases align to TRBD1. The V segment lost 2 bases and the J segment 4 bases; nucleotides outside the gene matches: 4. Germline CDR1 is SGHRS and CDR2 is YFSETQ. This CDR3 spans 16 amino acids. CDR3 sequence: CASSFGTGTGANVLTF. In nucleotides, the CDR3 is TGCGCCAGCAGCTTCGGGACAGGGACGGGGGCCAACGTCCTGACTTTC.

The chain couples TRBV11-2 to TRBJ2-7; 7 bases agree with TRBD1. Germline V CDR1 and CDR2: SGHAT, FQNNGV. The CDR3 length is 14 residues. The J segment lost 5 bases and the V segment lost 4 bases, leaving 8 bases of the junction unmatched. CDR3 coding DNA: TGTGCCAGCAGCTCAAGGACAGGTATCAACGAGCAGTACTTC. This codes for CASSSRTGINEQYF. The complete variable domain, with remaining parts taken from reference TRBV11-2 and TRBJ2-7, reads EAGVAQSPRYKIIEKRQSVAFWCNPISGHATLYWYQQILGQGPKLLIQFQNNGVVDDSQLPKDRFSAERLKGVDSTLKIQPAKLEDSAVYLCASSSRTGINEQYFGPGTRLTVT.

This rearrangement joins TRBV6-1 to TRBJ2-7, with 8 bases matching TRBD1. CDR1 and CDR2 (germline): MNHNS, SASEGT. With 6 bases clipped from V and 3 bases from J, the junction kept 10 bases outside the gene matches. This CDR3 region has 15 residues. The CDR3 nucleotides are TGTGCCAGCAGCAGAGGACAGGGTGATTTCTACGAGCAGTACTTC. Translated, it gives CASSRGQGDFYEQYF.

This chain connects TRBV7-6 to TRBJ2-2, with D unresolved. V dropped 1 base and J dropped 0 bases, with 12 bases sitting between them. There are 17 residues in the CDR3. Germline-derived CDR1 and CDR2 are SGHVS and FNYEAQ. The CDR3 coding sequence is TGTGCCAGCAGCTTAGAGTCGGGTAACGCGAACACCGGGGAGCTGTTTTTT. Translated, it gives CASSLESGNANTGELFF.

V gene TRBV2 combines with J gene TRBJ2-1; TRBD1 matches 7 bases. The CDR3 has 17 residues. Germline loops: CDR1 SNHLY, CDR2 FYNNEI. Trimming cost V 3 bases and J 4 bases; bases outside gene matches: 12. CDR3 sequence: CASSEDAQGPLYNEQFF. CDR3 nucleotides: TGTGCCAGCAGTGAGGACGCACAGGGGCCGCTTTACAATGAGCAGTTCTTC.

The chain uses TRBV10-3 and TRBJ1-2, with D perhaps TRBD1 (5 bases). CDR3 length: 16 amino acids. Germline V lookup: CDR1 ENHRY, CDR2 SYGVKD. V was shortened by 2 bases and J by 8 bases, with 21 bases between the two germline ends. The CDR3: CAISEPPGLPMGGYTF. In DNA, the CDR3 is TGTGCCATCAGTGAGCCTCCGGGACTTCCAATGGGAGGCTACACCTTC.

On this clone: The same CDR3 is also encoded by other DNA sequences in this sample. The rearrangement links TRBV28 to TRBJ2-7; maybe TRBD2 (6 bases). The CDR3 contains 13 residues. The V gene lost 2 bases and the J gene lost 4 bases, with 9 bases spanning the gap. CDR1 MDHEN and CDR2 SYDVKM come from the germline V gene. The CDR3 DNA follows: TGTGCCAGCAGTTTAGGAGGGAGGTACGAGCAGTACTTC. Amino acids: CASSLGGRYEQYF.